This section outlines one T cell receptor beta chain sequence together with its context. The antigen is not known. A read error may produce the germline difference seen at one junction end. Using immunoSEQ multiplex PCR, the repertoire was profiled, and TCRdb retains in-frame clones only, with some absent. The sample shows hundreds of thousands of clones, about 96% of them seen only once. The sample comes from a study of shared clonotypes between healthy human individuals. Broader study findings: Unshared clonotypes carried lower generation probabilities than those common to all four donors.

The sequence came from a woman under 40 in good health. The sequenced sample consisted of naive CD4+ T cells sorted from blood. Noted subset: CD45RA+ positively selected.

CDR3 amino acids: CASISNGKLFF. The CDR3 nucleotides read TGTGCCAGCATCAGTAATGGAAAACTGTTTTTT. The chain couples TRBV28 to TRBJ1-4; the D is unclear. Germline V gene data show CDR1 as MDHEN and CDR2 as SYDVKM. The CDR3 sequence is 11 residues long.